This T cell receptor beta chain was found in a study of blood T cell repertoires in COVID-19. As for the study in general: Samples came from the United States, Italy and Spain, spanning acute and convalescent COVID-19.

In germline, CDR1 is GTSNPN, CDR2 SVGIG (reference sequence). V shed 3 bases and J shed 0 bases, with 15 bases lying between them. CDR3 length equals 16 residues. Some clones are missing from TCRdb's copy, which holds only in-frame ones; the method was immunoSEQ multiplex PCR. This table has 71,000 or so clones, roughly 80% appearing once. Sequencing was done on a sample of peripheral blood. This clonotype originated in a man between 65 and 85 years old with acute or convalescent COVID-19. The genes are TRBV30 and TRBJ1-3, with D maybe TRBD1 (6 bases). CDR3 region: CAWREEATGSGNTIYF. For the CDR3, the DNA is TGTGCCTGGAGAGAAGAAGCGACAGGCTCTGGAAACACCATATATTTT.